Listed below are T cell receptor beta chains from one sample, sequenced in a study of early stage breast cancer tumors. Assay: immunoSEQ multiplex PCR; the TCRdb copy retains only in-frame clones and omits some. Of tens of thousands of clones in the sample, 83% are singletons; the top ten hold approximately 1.5%. Source material: blood. These receptors were obtained from a person in their fifties with breast cancer. CDR3s include the opening cysteine and the closing phenylalanine or tryptophan. The D gene is left open where the match is weak. For some rows the clone size is stated as once, few or many, or as a class when expanded; others skip it.

V gene,J gene,D gene,clone size,CDR3 DNA,CDR3 protein
TRBV11-2,TRBJ2-1,.,.,TGTGCCAGCAGCTCGGCGGGGGCCGAATACAATGAGCAGTTCTTC,CASSSAGAEYNEQFF
TRBV27,TRBJ1-2,.,few,TGTGCCAGCAGCCCCTCAGGGTCGGGCGGCTACACCTTC,CASSPSGSGGYTF
TRBV4-2,TRBJ2-3,TRBD2,.,TGTGCCAGCAGCCTTAGCGGGGGGGCCGATACGCAGTATTTT,CASSLSGGADTQYF
TRBV5-1,TRBJ2-7,TRBD2,.,TGCGCCAGCAGCGTAATTTTAGCGGGAGAAGGTAACGAGCAGTACTTC,CASSVILAGEGNEQYF
TRBV13,TRBJ2-5,.,once,TGTGCCAGCAGCTTCTCCGGAAGGGAGACCCAGTACTTC,CASSFSGRETQYF
TRBV6-1,TRBJ2-4,.,.,TGTGCCAGCAGTGAAAGGCTGGGGGCAGTTAAAAACATTCAGTACTTC,CASSERLGAVKNIQYF
TRBV25-1,TRBJ2-5,TRBD2,.,TGTGCCAGCAGTGACTCCCAACTAGCGGGGGGGCGAGAGACCCAGTACTTC,CASSDSQLAGGRETQYF
TRBV7-2,TRBJ2-4,.,.,TGTGCCAGCAGCTTACTGATAGCCAAAAACATTCAGTACTTC,CASSLLIAKNIQYF
TRBV7-9,TRBJ2-1,TRBD2,.,TGTGCCAGCAGCTTTAGCGGGAGGGCCGGTGAGCAGTTCTTC,CASSFSGRAGEQFF
TRBV4-2,TRBJ2-1,TRBD2,.,TGTGCCAGCAGCCAAGATAGGGGAACTAGCGGATACAATGAGCAGTTCTTC,CASSQDRGTSGYNEQFF
TRBV14,TRBJ2-1,TRBD2,.,TGTGCCAGCAGCCTTGGACTAGCGAAGTTCTTC,CASSLGLAKFF
TRBV5-1,TRBJ2-2,TRBD1,.,TGCGCCAGCAGTAACGAGGGACAGGGCATAGTCGGGGAGCTGTTTTTT,CASSNEGQGIVGELFF
TRBV19,TRBJ2-5,.,.,TGTGCCAGTAGTGGGTGGGGTTGGGAGACCCAGTACTTC,CASSGWGWETQYF
TRBV9,TRBJ1-1,.,once,TGTGCCAGCAGCCCCGGGACAAATGTCCTGAACACTGAAGCTTTCTTT,CASSPGTNVLNTEAFF
TRBV28,TRBJ1-2,.,.,TGTGCCAGCAGAGGGGGGGGAGGCTATGGCTACACCTTC,CASRGGGGYGYTF
TRBV29-1,TRBJ1-4,.,.,TGCAGCGTTGCAGGGTCTGAAAAACTGTTTTTT,CSVAGSEKLFF
TRBV7-9,TRBJ2-7,.,.,TGTGCCAGCAGCTCAACAGGAGCCAGCAACGAGCAGTACTTC,CASSSTGASNEQYF
TRBV30,TRBJ2-7,.,.,TGTGCCTGGACTCCGGCGGGGATCTCCTACGAGCAGTACTTC,CAWTPAGISYEQYF
TRBV2,TRBJ2-7,TRBD1,.,TGTGCCAGCAGAACTCAGCCGGGACAGGGGGTTGGCGAGTACTTC,CASRTQPGQGVGEYF
TRBV7-2,TRBJ1-2,.,.,TGTGCCGTGGTAGGGGGGACTAACTATGGCTACACCTTC,CAVVGGTNYGYTF
TRBV10-1,TRBJ2-3,TRBD1,once,TGCGCCAGCAGTGAGCCGGGACAGGGAATTGATACGCAGTATTTT,CASSEPGQGIDTQYF
TRBV9,TRBJ2-7,.,.,TGTGCCAGCAGCGTAGGGGCAGATTCAGCCTACGAGCAGTACTTC,CASSVGADSAYEQYF
TRBV4-1,TRBJ1-3,TRBD1,once,TGCGCCAGCAGCATTCCGGGACAGGTCCTCTCTGGAAACACCATATATTTT,CASSIPGQVLSGNTIYF
TRBV7-9,TRBJ2-5,.,.,TGTGCCAGCAGCTCGCCCCCGGGCCCCTACCCCCAAGAGACCCAGTACTTC,CASSSPPGPYPQETQYF
TRBV4-1,TRBJ2-1,.,.,TGCGCCAGCAGCCAAGAGGGGATAGCGGTAAGAGACAATGAGCAGTTCTTC,CASSQEGIAVRDNEQFF
TRBV10-3,TRBJ2-7,.,.,TGTGCCATCAGTGACGGACGGCAGGGGAGGTTTTACGAGCAGTACTTC,CAISDGRQGRFYEQYF
TRBV7-9,TRBJ2-3,.,few,TGTGCCAGCAGCTTGCTCACTTCCACAGATACGCAGTATTTT,CASSLLTSTDTQYF
TRBV2,TRBJ1-2,TRBD1,.,TGTGCCAGCAGTGGACAGGGCGAGGGAGGCTACACCTTC,CASSGQGEGGYTF
TRBV7-2,TRBJ1-1,TRBD1,.,TGTGCCAGCAGCTTATTCGAGGGGGCAGGGGCTGAAGCTTTCTTT,CASSLFEGAGAEAFF
TRBV10-2,TRBJ2-7,.,.,TGCGCCAGCAGTGGGATGGTGCCGACCTACGAGCAGTACTTC,CASSGMVPTYEQYF
TRBV19,TRBJ1-4,TRBD1,.,TGTGCCAGCGGGTCTCAGGGGGCAACTAATGAAAAACTGTTTTTT,CASGSQGATNEKLFF
TRBV19,TRBJ1-5,.,.,TGTGCCAGTGGCGGGGGGTACAATCAGCCCCAGCATTTT,CASGGGYNQPQHF
TRBV27,TRBJ2-7,.,.,TGTGCCAGCAGTTTCAGGGGACGGGACGAGCAGTACTTC,CASSFRGRDEQYF
TRBV2,TRBJ1-5,.,.,TGTGCCAGCAGGAGAGGGGGGTACAGGGCTGAGCCCCAGCATTTT,CASRRGGYRAEPQHF
TRBV7-9,TRBJ2-5,TRBD2,.,TGTGCCAGCAGCTTCCCGGGGGGCCAAGAGACCCAGTACTTC,CASSFPGGQETQYF
TRBV7-2,TRBJ1-2,TRBD1,.,TGTGCCAGCAGCTTTCAGGGGGCCCCATATGGCTACACCTTC,CASSFQGAPYGYTF
TRBV28,TRBJ1-4,.,.,TGTGCCAGCAGTTTATCTGAAAAACTGTTTTTT,CASSLSEKLFF
TRBV6-6,TRBJ2-3,TRBD1,.,TGTGCCAGCACCGAGGACAGGGGAAGCACAGATACGCAGTATTTT,CASTEDRGSTDTQYF
TRBV12-5,TRBJ2-7,TRBD2,.,TGTGCTAGTGGTTCGAGAGCGGGAGGGCCCTACGAGCAGTACTTC,CASGSRAGGPYEQYF
TRBV10-1,TRBJ2-2,TRBD2,.,TGCGCCAGCAGCCGGACTAGCGGGAGAACCGGGGAGCTGTTTTTT,CASSRTSGRTGELFF
TRBV28,TRBJ2-2,.,.,TGTGCCAGCAGTTTGGGACAGAACACCGGGGAGCTGTTTTTT,CASSLGQNTGELFF